The next 18 T cell receptor beta chains were all read from a single sample in a study of blood T cell repertoires in COVID-19. The repertoire was sequenced with immunoSEQ multiplex PCR; TCRdb's copy has only in-frame clones and lacks some. The data show about 180,000 clones, with roughly four fifths seen just once and 6.5% to 8.5% held by the top ten. Sequencing input: peripheral blood. The receptors derive from a woman in her 70s with COVID-19, enrolled during active disease.

The chain has TRBV5-1 and TRBJ2-3; 11 bases are a match to TRBD2. The length of the CDR3 is 16 residues. Germline assignment: CDR1 SGHRS and CDR2 YFSETQ. The ends lost 4 bases at V and 3 bases at J; junction bases unmatched: 7. The DNA for the CDR3 is TGCGCCAGCAGCCCGGCTAGCGGGAGGCGTACAGATACGCAGTATTTT. It codes for CASSPASGRRTDTQYF.

The chain employs TRBV30 and TRBJ1-1; no clear D. Between the trimmed V and J ends, which lost 0 bases and 13 bases, there was a span of 9 bases. Germline V gene lookup returns CDR1 GTSNPN and CDR2 SVGIG (reference sequence). The CDR3 is 10 residues long. In nucleotides, the CDR3 is TGTGCCTGGAGTGTAATAGAGGATTTCTTT. Its translation: CAWSVIEDFF.

The V and J genes are TRBV30 and TRBJ2-7; TRBD2 matches at 7 bases. Germline loops: CDR1 GTSNPN, CDR2 SVGIG (reference sequence). The CDR3 contains 14 residues. V trimming: 1 base; J trimming: 5 bases; junction bases outside the gene matches: 8. The CDR3 is CAWSGGREQDEQYF. The CDR3, as DNA: TGTGCCTGGAGTGGCGGGCGGGAGCAGGACGAGCAGTACTTC. The complete variable domain, with remaining parts taken from reference TRBV30 and TRBJ2-7, reads SQTIHQWPATLVQPVGSPLSLECTVEGTSNPNLYWYRQAAGRGLQLLFYSVGIGQISSEVPQNLSASRPQDRQFILSSKKLLLSDSGFYLCAWSGGREQDEQYFGPGTRLTVT.

J is TRBJ1-3 and V is TRBV28; TRBD1 matches 8 bases. The CDR3 is made up of 16 amino acids. Germline V lookup: CDR1 MDHEN, CDR2 SYDVKM. Germline trimming cut 2 bases from V and 2 bases from J; bases unmatched to any gene: 5. The CDR3 here is CASSLRRTGPGNTIYF. The DNA of the CDR3 is TGTGCCAGCAGTTTAAGGAGGACAGGGCCTGGAAACACCATATATTTT.

At least ten counts were recorded for this clone. The rearrangement uses TRBV28 and TRBJ1-1; TRBD1 matches at 9 bases. The CDR3 sequence is 17 residues long. Trimming cost V 2 bases and J 1 base; bases outside gene matches: 8. CDR1 and CDR2 from the germline V gene are MDHEN and SYDVKM. CDR3 nucleotide sequence: TGTGCCAGCAGTTTAAGTGGGACAGGGACTCAGAACACTGAAGCTTTCTTT. It specifies CASSLSGTGTQNTEAFF.

V usage is TRBV30 and J usage is TRBJ2-1; unclear D gene. The V gene lost 0 bases and the J gene lost 3 bases, with 9 bases spanning the gap. This CDR3 region has 14 residues. Germline V CDR1 and CDR2: GTSNPN, SVGIG (reference sequence). The CDR3, as DNA: TGTGCCTGGAGTGTTGGAGCAGTCTACAATGAGCAGTTCTTC. This translates into CAWSVGAVYNEQFF.

Only a few counts were recorded for this clone. The genes are TRBV20-1 and TRBJ1-1; no definite D call. Trimming took off 0 bases at V and 6 bases at J, with 5 bases between the two ends. CDR1 is DFQATT, CDR2 SNEGSKA, per germline (reference sequence). CDR3 size: 11 residues. Here the CDR3 DNA reads TGCAGTGCTAGAGAACACCCTGAAGCTTTCTTT. Encoded protein: CSAREHPEAFF.

Here the CDR3 DNA reads TGTGCCAGCTTGTCCTCAGGGATTCGAGACGGAAACACCATATATTTT. Translated, it gives CASLSSGIRDGNTIYF. V and J are TRBV28 and TRBJ1-3; D perhaps matches TRBD1 (5 bases). The CDR3 length is 16 residues. Trimming took off 8 bases at V and 4 bases at J, with 21 bases between the two ends. Looked up from germline, CDR1 is MDHEN and CDR2 is SYDVKM.

This chain uses TRBV28 with TRBJ1-4; D perhaps matches TRBD1 (5 bases). Germline V gene data show CDR1 as MDHEN and CDR2 as SYDVKM. This CDR3 comprises 12 residues. V was pared by 4 bases and J by 7 bases, with 7 bases between. The CDR3 sequence: CASSSQGEKLFF. Written as DNA, the CDR3 is TGTGCCAGCAGTTCTCAGGGTGAAAAACTGTTTTTT.

This chain joins TRBV7-2 and TRBJ2-3; weak D call: TRBD1 (5 bases). The germline V gene encodes CDR1 SGHTA and CDR2 FQGNSA. CDR3 size: 13 residues. With 1 base removed from V and 11 bases from J, the gap between germline ends came to 13 bases. The CDR3 nucleotides are TGTGCCAGCAGCTTAGAACGAGCGCAGGGGCAGTATTTT. Amino acid sequence: CASSLERAQGQYF. Using reference TRBV7-2 and TRBJ2-3 for the parts outside the CDR3, the full variable domain is GAGVSQSPSNKVTEKGKDVELRCDPISGHTALYWYRQSLGQGLEFLIYFQGNSAPDKSGLPSDRFSAERTGGSVSTLTIQRTQQEDSAVYLCASSLERAQGQYFGPGTRLTVL.

The chain links TRBV7-8 to TRBJ2-3; 11 bases map to TRBD2. The V segment lost 4 bases and the J segment 0 bases; nucleotides outside the gene matches: 12. CDR3 length: 19 residues. Germline V gene data show CDR1 as SGHVS and CDR2 as FQNEAQ. CDR3 amino acids: CASSSRAGTSGSSTDTQYF. DNA of the CDR3: TGTGCCAGCAGCTCTAGGGCCGGGACTAGCGGCTCTAGCACAGATACGCAGTATTTT.

The chain carries TRBV6-5 and TRBJ2-7, with 7 nucleotides matching TRBD2. Per germline, CDR1 MNHEY and CDR2 SVGAGI. The ends lost 6 bases at V and 9 bases at J; junction bases unmatched: 8. This CDR3 has 12 amino acids. CDR3 loop: CASSPGGSGQYF. The CDR3 DNA is TGTGCCAGCAGCCCGGGAGGAAGTGGGCAGTACTTC.

This chain uses TRBV27 with TRBJ2-2; 8 bases are a match to TRBD2. After removal of 0 bases from V and 4 bases from J, the junction contained 7 bases not matched to a gene. This CDR3 has 17 amino acids. Germline CDR1 and CDR2: MNHEY and SMNVEV (reference sequence). This CDR3 reads CASSLSTNGRATGELFF. CDR3 DNA: TGTGCCAGCAGTTTATCAACGAACGGGAGGGCCACCGGGGAGCTGTTTTTT.

The rearrangement joins TRBV28 to TRBJ1-2; 10 nucleotides match TRBD1. V dropped 6 bases and J dropped 4; count of bases not matched to a gene: 8. In germline, CDR1 is MDHEN, CDR2 SYDVKM. This CDR3 spans 15 amino acids. The DNA of the CDR3 is TGTGCCAGCAGCCCATTGGACAGGGGGACCTATGGCTACACCTTC. It translates to CASSPLDRGTYGYTF.

This clone was seen more than once but under ten times. This rearrangement joins TRBV5-1 to TRBJ2-7; D is undetermined. Germline V gives CDR1 SGHRS, CDR2 YFSETQ. The CDR3 is 15 residues long. Trimming cost V 0 bases and J 2 bases, with 12 bases left between them. The CDR3 protein is CASSLDVAKTYEQYF. CDR3 bases: TGCGCCAGCAGCTTGGATGTAGCAAAAACCTACGAGCAGTACTTC. Using reference TRBV5-1 and TRBJ2-7 for the parts outside the CDR3, the full variable domain is KAGVTQTPRYLIKTRGQQVTLSCSPISGHRSVSWYQQTPGQGLQFLFEYFSETQRNKGNFPGRFSGRQFSNSRSEMNVSTLELGDSALYLCASSLDVAKTYEQYFGPGTRLTVT.

This chain uses TRBV7-2 with TRBJ2-7, with D possibly matching TRBD1 (6 bases). Germline values: CDR1 SGHTA, CDR2 FQGNSA. This CDR3 contains 14 residues. Trimming left V 4 bases short and J 0 bases short, with 10 bases between. The DNA of the CDR3 is TGTGCCAGCAGCTCTCAGGGGCCCTCCTACGAGCAGTACTTC. As protein: CASSSQGPSYEQYF. The variable domain in full, with the rest retrieved from reference TRBV7-2 and TRBJ2-7, is GAGVSQSPSNKVTEKGKDVELRCDPISGHTALYWYRQSLGQGLEFLIYFQGNSAPDKSGLPSDRFSAERTGGSVSTLTIQRTQQEDSAVYLCASSSQGPSYEQYFGPGTRLTVT.

The chain employs TRBV7-9 and TRBJ2-2; possible D gene TRBD2, 5 bases. CDR3 size: 17 residues. Germline CDR1 and CDR2: SEHNR and FQNEAQ (reference sequence). Trimming took 5 bases from V and 4 from J, leaving 20 bases between them. The CDR3 DNA follows: TGTGCCAGCAGCCCTCCGGACTTAATCTGGCCCACCGGGGAGCTGTTTTTT. It translates to CASSPPDLIWPTGELFF.

The rearrangement links TRBV28 to TRBJ2-5; D is perhaps TRBD2 (6 bases). V was trimmed by 5 bases and J by 2 bases, leaving 15 bases between them. The length of the CDR3 is 15 residues. Looked up from germline, CDR1 is MDHEN and CDR2 is SYDVKM. For the CDR3, the DNA is TGTGCCAGCAGTCCTGGGACTTACCTACAAGAGACCCAGTACTTC. Translated, it gives CASSPGTYLQETQYF.